These 18 T cell receptor beta chains were all obtained from the same sample, sequenced in a study of post-analysis software for immune sequencing data. The antigens for these receptors are not known. The study, taken as a whole, reports: When patients were compared with controls, four or five TRBV segments were more frequent, TRBV5-6, TRBV5-1 and TRBV20-1 among them.

Libraries were made from TCR beta cDNA, and they carried unique molecular identifiers. Using its own MiXCR run on the PCR reads, TCRdb lists one record per CDR3 protein. The sample contains about 770,000 distinct CDR3 sequences, 46% of which appear only once. Sequenced input: blood. All receptors come from a girl aged 5 to 17 with multiple sclerosis.

This sequence joins TRBV28 and TRBJ1-6; no reliable D call. Per germline, CDR1 MDHEN and CDR2 SYDVKM. Between the trimmed V and J ends, which lost 2 bases and 0 bases, there was a span of 8 bases. This CDR3 is built from 16 residues. The chain's CDR3 is CASSLDSSSYNSPLHF. In DNA form, the CDR3 reads TGTGCCAGCAGTTTAGACTCGAGCTCCTATAATTCACCCCTCCACTTT.

This clonotype was recorded a few times. CDR3 bases: TGTGCCAGCAGTTCCCCCGGGGGAAATTTAGATGAGCAGTTCTTC. It encodes CASSSPGGNLDEQFF. V is TRBV6-5 and J is TRBJ2-1, with a possible D match to TRBD2 (6 bases). The V gene's germline CDR1 is MNHEY and CDR2 SVGAGI. Between the trimmed V and J ends, which lost 4 bases and 8 bases, there was a span of 18 bases. This CDR3 spans 15 amino acids.

The rearrangement joins TRBV10-3 to TRBJ2-7, with D possibly being TRBD1 (6 bases). Per germline, CDR1 ENHRY and CDR2 SYGVKD. The length of the CDR3 is 14 residues. The V gene lost 1 base and the J gene lost 3 bases, with 10 bases spanning the gap. CDR3 sequence (DNA): TGTGCCATCAGTGAGTACGGCAGGGGCTACGAGCAGTACTTC. Translation gives CAISEYGRGYEQYF.

In this sample, this clonotype turned up many times. J is TRBJ1-2 and V is TRBV6-6; TRBD1 agrees at 9 bases. After removal of 2 bases from V and 8 bases from J, the junction contained 9 bases not matched to a gene. The germline gives CDR1 MNHNY, CDR2 SVGAGI (reference sequence). The CDR3 is made up of 15 amino acids. The chain's CDR3 is CASSYTGQGRGGYTF. The CDR3 bases are TGTGCCAGCAGTTACACGGGACAGGGAAGGGGAGGCTACACCTTC.

V and J are TRBV20-1 and TRBJ2-1; TRBD2 matches 11 bases. The CDR3 has 15 amino acids. Germline CDR1 DFQATT, CDR2 SNEGSKA (reference sequence). V lost 2 bases to trimming and J lost 0 bases; unmatched junction nucleotides: 0. CDR3 sequence: CSARTSGSSYNEQFF. Here the CDR3 DNA reads TGCAGTGCTAGAACTAGCGGGAGCTCCTACAATGAGCAGTTCTTC.

This clonotype was seen once. V and J are TRBV20-1 and TRBJ2-5; D is ambiguous. The CDR3 totals 13 residues. Germline-derived CDR1 and CDR2 are DFQATT and SNEGSKA (reference sequence). The V end was cut by 0 bases, the J end by 3 bases, with 8 bases between. The CDR3: CSARDSPKETQYF. In DNA form, the CDR3 reads TGCAGTGCTAGAGATTCCCCCAAAGAGACCCAGTACTTC.

In its sample, this clonotype was seen once. The chain is built from TRBV20-1 and TRBJ2-1, with 9 bases identical to TRBD1. Per germline, CDR1 DFQATT and CDR2 SNEGSKA (reference sequence). J lost 4 bases, V lost 3 bases, and 7 bases had no gene match. The CDR3 has 15 amino acids. The CDR3 nucleotides read TGCAGTGCTAGGGACCGGGACAGGGCTTACAATGAGCAGTTCTTC. This encodes CSARDRDRAYNEQFF.

This clonotype turned up a few times. The chain joins TRBV20-1 to TRBJ2-5, with D tentatively TRBD1 or TRBD2 (6 bases each). Looked up from germline, CDR1 is DFQATT and CDR2 is SNEGSKA (reference sequence). Trimming took off 0 bases at V and 0 bases at J, with 11 bases between the two ends. CDR3 length: 15 amino acids. CDR3 residues: CSAREGASDQETQYF. The CDR3 DNA is TGCAGTGCTAGAGAGGGGGCTAGCGACCAAGAGACCCAGTACTTC.

The chain links TRBV5-1 to TRBJ2-6, with a possible D match to TRBD2 (5 bases). The CDR3 runs 16 residues. Germline lookup yields CDR1 SGHRS and CDR2 YFSETQ. The V and J ends lost 1 base and 0 bases respectively, with 8 bases between them. This CDR3 is CASSLSGYSGANVLTF. The DNA for the CDR3 is TGCGCCAGCAGCTTGAGCGGCTACTCTGGGGCCAACGTCCTGACTTTC.

This sequence joins TRBV7-9 and TRBJ2-5; 8 bases are shared with TRBD1. The DNA end is more similar to TRBJ2-7, so the J call may be wrong. CDR1 and CDR2 from the germline V gene are SEHNR and FQNEAQ (reference sequence). This CDR3 comprises 14 residues. The CDR3 loop reads CASSSTRDRHEQYF. Here the CDR3 DNA reads TGTGCCAGCAGCTCTACCCGGGACAGGCACGAGCAGTACTTC.

The chain uses TRBV29-1 and TRBJ1-5; D uncertain. V lost 6 bases and J lost 0, with 21 bases in between. Germline assignment: CDR1 SQVTM and CDR2 ANQGSEA. The CDR3 runs to 17 residues. Here the CDR3 DNA reads TGCAGCGTGCCTCCGAGTAGAGGAATTAATAGCAATCAGCCCCAGCATTTT. Amino acids: CSVPPSRGINSNQPQHF.

V usage is TRBV20-1 and J usage is TRBJ2-7; D is possibly TRBD2 (6 bases). The length of the CDR3 is 14 residues. CDR1 is DFQATT and CDR2 is SNEGSKA in the germline V gene (reference sequence). V lost 2 bases and J 0 bases, leaving 11 bases between the germline ends. The CDR3 region is CSARPGTFSYEQYF. Written as DNA, the CDR3 is TGCAGTGCTAGACCCGGGACTTTCTCCTACGAGCAGTACTTC.

This clonotype was detected a few times. As DNA, the CDR3 is TGTGCCAGCAGCTTCGGGGGAGTTGGACTCTATGAGCAGTTCTTC. Protein product: CASSFGGVGLYEQFF. The chain has TRBV5-8 and TRBJ2-1, with a tentative D call TRBD2 (6 bases). Germline V lookup: CDR1 SGHTS, CDR2 YDEGEE. The V and J ends lost 2 bases and 8 bases respectively, with 17 bases between them. The CDR3 contains 15 residues.

This clonotype was detected a few times. The chain couples TRBV7-4 to TRBJ2-3; 7 bases match TRBD2. V lost 5 bases, J lost 2 bases, and 13 bases stayed unmatched. This CDR3 spans 17 amino acids. Germline V CDR1 and CDR2: SGHVT, SQSDAQ. The CDR3 DNA follows: TGTGCCAGCAGCCCCGGCACTAGCGCTTACACCACAGATACGCAGTATTTT. Its translation is CASSPGTSAYTTDTQYF.

This chain uses TRBV18 with TRBJ2-7; the D gene could be TRBD1 or TRBD2 (5 bases each). Per the germline V gene, CDR1 is KGHSH and CDR2 is LQKENI. With 5 bases removed from V and 3 bases from J, the gap between germline ends came to 14 bases. This CDR3 is 14 amino acids long. The CDR3 spells CASSNTAGSYEQYF. The CDR3 nucleotides read TGTGCCAGCTCAAACACGGCAGGGAGCTACGAGCAGTACTTC.

The J gene is TRBJ2-1, the V gene TRBV4-1; 7 bases fit TRBD1. Losses at the gene ends were 1 base for V and 4 bases for J; bases not matched to a gene: 7. The CDR3 consists of 16 residues. CDR1 MGHRA and CDR2 YSYEKL come from the germline V gene. As DNA, the CDR3 is TGCGCCAGCAGCCAAGTGATGGACAGGAGATACAATGAGCAGTTCTTC. Translating it yields CASSQVMDRRYNEQFF.

The CDR3 bases are TGTGCCAGCACCCCTCCAGGGCGTGGGGCCAACGTCCTGACTTTC. This translates into CASTPPGRGANVLTF. This sequence joins TRBV12-3 or TRBV12-4 and TRBJ2-6; TRBD1 is a possible D gene (5 bases). V was clipped by 7 bases and J by 3 bases, with 13 bases between them. CDR3 length equals 15 residues.

This clonotype has a handful of counts. CDR3 sequence (DNA): TGTGCCAGCAGTCCGGGCCGGGACGGCTACAATGAGCAGTTCTTC. Protein product: CASSPGRDGYNEQFF. The J gene is TRBJ2-1, the V gene TRBV7-3; D is perhaps TRBD1 or TRBD2 (5 bases each). CDR1 and CDR2 from the germline V gene are SGHTA and FQGTGA. CDR3 size: 15 residues. V shed 6 bases and J shed 3 bases, with 15 bases lying between them.